The source of this TCR beta chain is a study of cytomegalovirus exposure and HLA in healthy donors. This clone has ten or more counts. As yet, its antigen is unknown. The length of the CDR3 is 17 residues. V was clipped by 4 bases and J by 4 bases; unmatched bases: 13. The V gene's germline CDR1 is SGHTA and CDR2 FQGTGA. Study outcomes and limitations: Under in vitro conditions, a few CMV-associated chains were confirmed as specific for CMV antigens. It was reportedly the case that the classifier diagnosed cytomegalovirus status with high specificity and sensitivity. Researchers reported in a later analysis that a missense DCLRE1C variant was tied to TCR beta V- and J-gene trimming. Later work found most CMV-associated TCR beta chains apparently HLA-restricted.

The PCR was carried out with 60 Vbeta primers and 13 Jbeta primers. The protocol was immunoSEQ multiplex PCR, while the TCRdb copy is restricted to in-frame clones and leaves out a portion. This sample has approximately 150,000 clones, with about four fifths found just once. The V gene is TRBV7-3, the J gene TRBJ1-5, with 7 positions matching TRBD1. This receptor was taken from a male donor in good health and CMV-seropositive. The sample taken for sequencing was PBMCs. CDR3 residues: CASSSDPPGTENQPQHF. Here the CDR3 DNA reads TGTGCCAGCAGCTCCGACCCCCCCGGGACAGAGAATCAGCCCCAGCATTTT.